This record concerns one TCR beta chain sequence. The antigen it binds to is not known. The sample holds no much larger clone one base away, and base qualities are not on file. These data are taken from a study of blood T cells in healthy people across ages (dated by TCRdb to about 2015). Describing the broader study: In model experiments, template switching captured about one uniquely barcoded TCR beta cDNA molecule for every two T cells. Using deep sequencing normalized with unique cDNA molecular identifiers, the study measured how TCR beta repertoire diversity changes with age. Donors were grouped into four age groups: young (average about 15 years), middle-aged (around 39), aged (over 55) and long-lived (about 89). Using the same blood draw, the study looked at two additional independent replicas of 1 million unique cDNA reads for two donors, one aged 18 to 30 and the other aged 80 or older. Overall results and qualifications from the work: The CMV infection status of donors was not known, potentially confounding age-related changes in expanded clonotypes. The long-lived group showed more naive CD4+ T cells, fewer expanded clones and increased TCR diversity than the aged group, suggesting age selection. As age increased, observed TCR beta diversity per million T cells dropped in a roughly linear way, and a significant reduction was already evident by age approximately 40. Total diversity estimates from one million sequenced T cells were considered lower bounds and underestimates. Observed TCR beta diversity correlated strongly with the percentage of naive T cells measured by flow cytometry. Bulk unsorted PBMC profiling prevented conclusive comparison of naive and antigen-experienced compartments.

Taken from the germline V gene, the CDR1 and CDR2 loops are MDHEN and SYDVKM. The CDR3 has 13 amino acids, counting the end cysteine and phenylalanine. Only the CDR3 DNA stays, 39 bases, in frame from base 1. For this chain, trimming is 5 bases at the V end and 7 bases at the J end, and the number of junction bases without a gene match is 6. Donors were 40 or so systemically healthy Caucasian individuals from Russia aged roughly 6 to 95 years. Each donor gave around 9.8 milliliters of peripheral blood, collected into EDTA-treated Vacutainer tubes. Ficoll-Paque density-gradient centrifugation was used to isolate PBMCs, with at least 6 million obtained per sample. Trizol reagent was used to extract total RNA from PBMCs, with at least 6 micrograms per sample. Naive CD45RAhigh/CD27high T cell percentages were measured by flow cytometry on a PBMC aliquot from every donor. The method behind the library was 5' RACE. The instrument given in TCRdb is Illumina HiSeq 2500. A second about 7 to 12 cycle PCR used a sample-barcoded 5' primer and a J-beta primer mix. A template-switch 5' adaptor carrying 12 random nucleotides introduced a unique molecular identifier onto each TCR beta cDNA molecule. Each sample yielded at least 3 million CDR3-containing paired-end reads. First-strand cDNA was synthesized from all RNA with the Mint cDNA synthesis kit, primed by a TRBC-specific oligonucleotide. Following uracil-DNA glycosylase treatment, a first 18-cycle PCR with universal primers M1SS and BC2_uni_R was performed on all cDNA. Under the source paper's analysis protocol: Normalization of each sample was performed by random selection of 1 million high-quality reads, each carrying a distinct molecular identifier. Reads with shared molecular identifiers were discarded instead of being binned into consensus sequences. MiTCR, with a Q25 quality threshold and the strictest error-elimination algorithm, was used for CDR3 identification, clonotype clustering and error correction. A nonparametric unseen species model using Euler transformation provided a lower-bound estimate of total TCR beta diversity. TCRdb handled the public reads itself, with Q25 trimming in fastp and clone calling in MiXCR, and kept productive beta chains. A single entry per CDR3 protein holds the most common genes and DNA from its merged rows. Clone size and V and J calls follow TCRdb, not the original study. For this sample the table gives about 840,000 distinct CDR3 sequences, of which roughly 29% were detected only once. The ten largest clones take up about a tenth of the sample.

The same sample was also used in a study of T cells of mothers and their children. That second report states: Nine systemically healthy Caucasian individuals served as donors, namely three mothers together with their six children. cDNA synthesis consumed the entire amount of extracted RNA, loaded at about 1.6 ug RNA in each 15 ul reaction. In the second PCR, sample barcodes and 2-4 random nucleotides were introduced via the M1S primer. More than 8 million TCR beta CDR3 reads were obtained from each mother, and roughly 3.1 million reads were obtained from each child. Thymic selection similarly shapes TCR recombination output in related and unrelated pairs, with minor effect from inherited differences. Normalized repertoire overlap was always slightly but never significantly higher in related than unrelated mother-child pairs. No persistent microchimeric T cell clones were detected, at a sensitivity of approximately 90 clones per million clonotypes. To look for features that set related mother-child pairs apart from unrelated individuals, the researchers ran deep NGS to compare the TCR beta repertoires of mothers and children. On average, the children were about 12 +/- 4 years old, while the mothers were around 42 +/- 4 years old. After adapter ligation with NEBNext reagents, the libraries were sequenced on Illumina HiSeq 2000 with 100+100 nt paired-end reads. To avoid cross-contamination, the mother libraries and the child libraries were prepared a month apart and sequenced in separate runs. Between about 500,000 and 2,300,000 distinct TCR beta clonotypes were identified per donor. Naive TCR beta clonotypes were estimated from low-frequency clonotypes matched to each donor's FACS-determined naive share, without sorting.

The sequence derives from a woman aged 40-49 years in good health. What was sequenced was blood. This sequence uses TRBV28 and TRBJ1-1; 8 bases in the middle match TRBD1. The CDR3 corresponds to CASSGQGAVEAFF. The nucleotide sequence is TGTGCCAGCAGTGGCCAGGGGGCGGTTGAAGCTTTCTTT.